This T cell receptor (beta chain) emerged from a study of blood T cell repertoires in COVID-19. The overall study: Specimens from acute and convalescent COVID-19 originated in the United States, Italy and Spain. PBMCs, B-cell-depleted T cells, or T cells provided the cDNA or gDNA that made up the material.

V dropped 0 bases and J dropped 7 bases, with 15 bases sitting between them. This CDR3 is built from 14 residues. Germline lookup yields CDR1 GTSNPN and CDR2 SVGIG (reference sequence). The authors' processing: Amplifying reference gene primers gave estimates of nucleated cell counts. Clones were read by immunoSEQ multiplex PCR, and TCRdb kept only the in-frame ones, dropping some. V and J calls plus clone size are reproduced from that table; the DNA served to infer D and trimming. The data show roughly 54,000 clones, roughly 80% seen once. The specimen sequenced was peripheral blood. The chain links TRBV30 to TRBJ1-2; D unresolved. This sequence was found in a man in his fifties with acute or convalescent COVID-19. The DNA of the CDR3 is TGTGCCTGGAGTGTCTATTCTGGTCAGGCTGGCTACACCTTC. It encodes CAWSVYSGQAGYTF.